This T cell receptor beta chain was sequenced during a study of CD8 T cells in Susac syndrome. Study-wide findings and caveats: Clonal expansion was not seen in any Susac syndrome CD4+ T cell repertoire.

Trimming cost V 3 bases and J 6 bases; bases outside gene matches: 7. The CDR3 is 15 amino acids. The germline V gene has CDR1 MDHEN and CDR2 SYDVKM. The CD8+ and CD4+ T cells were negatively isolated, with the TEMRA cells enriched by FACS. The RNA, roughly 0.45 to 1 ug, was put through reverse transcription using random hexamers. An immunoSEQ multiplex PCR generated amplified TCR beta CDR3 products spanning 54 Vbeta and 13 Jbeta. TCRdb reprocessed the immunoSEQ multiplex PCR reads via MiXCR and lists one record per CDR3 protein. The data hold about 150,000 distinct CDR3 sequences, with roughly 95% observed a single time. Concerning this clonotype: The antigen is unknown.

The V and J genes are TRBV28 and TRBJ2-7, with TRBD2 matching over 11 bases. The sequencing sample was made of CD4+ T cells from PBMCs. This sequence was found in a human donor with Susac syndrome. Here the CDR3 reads CASSFSGRAVGEQYF. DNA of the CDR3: TGTGCCAGCAGTTTTAGCGGGAGGGCCGTTGGCGAGCAGTACTTC. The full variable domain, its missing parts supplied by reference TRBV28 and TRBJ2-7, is DVKVTQSSRYLVKRTGEKVFLECVQDMDHENMFWYRQDPGLGLRLIYFSYDVKMKEKGDIPEGYSVSREKKERFSLILESASTNQTSMYLCASSFSGRAVGEQYFGPGTRLTVT.